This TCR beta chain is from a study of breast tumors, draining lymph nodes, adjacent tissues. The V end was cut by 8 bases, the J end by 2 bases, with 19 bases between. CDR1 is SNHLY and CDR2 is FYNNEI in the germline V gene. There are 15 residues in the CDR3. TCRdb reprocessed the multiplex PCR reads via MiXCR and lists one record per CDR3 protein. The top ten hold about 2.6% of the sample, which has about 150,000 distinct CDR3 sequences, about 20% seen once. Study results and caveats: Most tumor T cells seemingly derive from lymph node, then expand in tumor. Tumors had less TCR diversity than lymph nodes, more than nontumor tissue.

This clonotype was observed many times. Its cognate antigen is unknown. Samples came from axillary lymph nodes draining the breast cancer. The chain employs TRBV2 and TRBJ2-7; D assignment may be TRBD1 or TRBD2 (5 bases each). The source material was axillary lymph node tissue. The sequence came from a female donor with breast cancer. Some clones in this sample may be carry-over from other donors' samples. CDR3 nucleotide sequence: TGTGCCAGCGGAATCCGGGACCGAACGACCTACGAGCAGTACTTC. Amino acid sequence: CASGIRDRTTYEQYF. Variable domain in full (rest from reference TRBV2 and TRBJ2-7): EPEVTQTPSHQVTQMGQEVILRCVPISNHLYFYWYRQILGQKVEFLVSFYNNEISEKSEIFDDQFSVERPDGSNFTLKIRSTKLEDSAMYFCASGIRDRTTYEQYFGPGTRLTVT.